The 18 T cell receptor beta chains below come from one sample, sequenced in a study of neoadjuvant anti-PD-1 for oral cavity cancer. Some clones are missing from TCRdb's copy, which holds only in-frame ones; the method was immunoSEQ multiplex PCR. This sample has about 72,000 clones, with 65% to 85% found just once. Material: PBMCs, obtained before nivolumab (anti-PD-1) treatment. Receptor source: a person aged 40 to 85 with oral cavity squamous cell carcinoma.

The chain employs TRBV9 and TRBJ2-3; 9 nucleotides match TRBD2. The germline CDR1 and CDR2 sequences are SGDLS and YYNGEE. This CDR3 region has 18 residues. The trim removed 4 bases at V and 2 bases at J, leaving 14 bases unmatched. CDR3 sequence: CASSPRGIAGVHTDTQYF. CDR3 nucleotides: TGTGCCAGCAGCCCTAGGGGGATAGCGGGGGTCCACACAGATACGCAGTATTTT.

The chain joins TRBV4-1 to TRBJ1-6, with D hard to call. Looked up from germline, CDR1 is MGHRA and CDR2 is YSYEKL. The germline V and J ends were trimmed by 4 bases and 10 bases, with 23 bases remaining between them. The CDR3 runs 17 residues. CDR3 in amino acids: CASSLGVWPGPNSPLHF. CDR3 nucleotides: TGCGCCAGCAGCCTTGGGGTCTGGCCGGGCCCTAACTCACCCCTCCACTTT.

As concerns this clone: Other DNA sequences in the same sample also yield this CDR3. This chain links TRBV7-3 with TRBJ2-7, with 11 bases identical to TRBD1. CDR1 is SGHTA and CDR2 is FQGTGA in the germline V gene. V shed 5 bases and J 7 bases; nucleotides not matched to a gene: 7. The CDR3 is made up of 14 amino acids. The CDR3 is CASSRGQGAYEQYF. In DNA, the CDR3 is TGTGCCAGCAGCCGCGGACAGGGGGCATATGAGCAGTACTTC. The variable domain in full, with the rest retrieved from reference TRBV7-3 and TRBJ2-7, is GAGVSQTPSNKVTEKGKYVELRCDPISGHTALYWYRQSLGQGPEFLIYFQGTGAADDSGLPNDRFFAVRPEGSVSTLKIQRTERGDSAVYLCASSRGQGAYEQYFGPGTRLTVT.

On this clone itself: Other DNA sequences in the same sample also yield this CDR3. The genes are TRBV5-4 and TRBJ1-1; TRBD1 agrees at 8 bases. This CDR3 has 14 amino acids. Unmatched junction bases numbered 4, after V lost 5 bases and J lost 1 base. Germline-derived CDR1 and CDR2 are SGHNT and YYREEE (reference sequence). The CDR3 DNA sequence: TGTGCCAGCAGACCGGACAGGGCGAACACTGAAGCTTTCTTT. It codes for CASRPDRANTEAFF. The entire variable domain, with the rest obtained from reference TRBV5-4 and TRBJ1-1, is as follows: ETGVTQSPTHLIKTRGQQVTLRCSSQSGHNTVSWYQQALGQGPQFIFQYYREEENGRGNFPPRFSGLQFPNYSSELNVNALELDDSALYLCASRPDRANTEAFFGQGTRLTVV.

This chain joins TRBV2 and TRBJ2-1, with 14 bases matching TRBD2. The CDR3 extends over 14 amino acids. The trim removed 10 bases at V and 8 bases at J, leaving 7 bases unmatched. CDR1 and CDR2 from the germline V gene are SNHLY and FYNNEI. The DNA for the CDR3 is TGTGCCATGCGACTAGCGGGAGGGCCATATGAGCAGTTCTTC. This sequence encodes CAMRLAGGPYEQFF.

The CDR3: CASSQDAGAPYGYTF. The CDR3 bases are TGCGCCAGCAGCCAAGATGCGGGGGCGCCTTATGGCTACACCTTC. The rearrangement uses TRBV4-1 and TRBJ1-2, with D possibly TRBD1 on 6 matching bases. The V end was cut by 0 bases, the J end by 5 bases, with 13 bases between. The CDR3 has 15 amino acids. CDR1 and CDR2 from the germline V gene are MGHRA and YSYEKL.

The chain couples TRBV28 to TRBJ1-1, with 7 bases matching TRBD1. J gave up 2 bases and V 7 bases, and 13 bases lay outside the gene matches. Per germline, CDR1 MDHEN and CDR2 SYDVKM. The CDR3 has 16 amino acids. The CDR3 here is CASKGGTAGPNTEAFF. Here the CDR3 DNA reads TGTGCCAGCAAAGGCGGGACAGCCGGGCCTAACACTGAAGCTTTCTTT.

The rearrangement joins TRBV15 to TRBJ1-5, with a tentative D call TRBD1 (5 bases). This CDR3 has 14 amino acids. The V end was cut by 3 bases, the J end by 4 bases, with 10 bases between. CDR1 is LNHNV and CDR2 is YYDKDF in the germline V gene (reference sequence). The CDR3 protein is CATSSRGGNQPQHF. CDR3 nucleotide sequence: TGTGCCACCAGCAGTAGGGGAGGAAATCAGCCCCAGCATTTT.

This clone showed up just once. The V and J genes are TRBV13 and TRBJ2-7; D unclear. Trimming took 4 bases from V and 3 from J, leaving 4 bases between them. Germline CDR1 reads PRHDT; CDR2 reads FYEKMQ (reference sequence). The CDR3 contains 11 residues. The CDR3 sequence: CASSSNYEQYF. The CDR3 DNA sequence: TGTGCCAGCAGCTCGAACTACGAGCAGTACTTC.

The chain joins TRBV11-3 to TRBJ2-1; no clear D. This CDR3 spans 12 amino acids. Germline CDR1 is SGHNT and CDR2 is YENEEA. The V end lost 5 bases, the J end lost 6 bases, and 8 bases lay between the germline ends. The CDR3 coding sequence is TGTGCCAGCAGCCTCACACTCAATGAGCAGTTCTTC. As protein: CASSLTLNEQFF. Supplemented by reference TRBV11-3 and TRBJ2-1, the full variable domain reads EAGVVQSPRYKIIEKKQPVAFWCNPISGHNTLYWYLQNLGQGPELLIRYENEEAVDDSQLPKDRFSAERLKGVDSTLKIQPAELGDSAVYLCASSLTLNEQFFGPGTRLTVL.

J is TRBJ1-1 and V is TRBV5-6; no reliable D call. The CDR3 has 17 amino acids. With 3 bases removed from V and 3 bases from J, the gap between germline ends came to 21 bases. CDR1 SGHDT and CDR2 YYEEEE come from the germline V gene. In DNA form, the CDR3 reads TGTGCCAGCAGCTCACCGTATGGGCCCTCGGTGGACACTGAAGCTTTCTTT. It encodes CASSSPYGPSVDTEAFF.

The gene calls are TRBV15 and TRBJ2-7; D unresolved. Trimming cost V 0 bases and J 3 bases, with 12 bases left between them. The CDR3 spans 15 residues. CDR1 is LNHNV and CDR2 is YYDKDF in the germline V gene (reference sequence). The CDR3 region has the DNA TGTGCCACCAGCAGAGAGGTCGGCTCCCTCTACGAGCAGTACTTC. Its translation: CATSREVGSLYEQYF.

The chain has TRBV6-5 and TRBJ1-2; 8 nucleotides align to TRBD1. The V segment lost 6 bases and the J segment 4 bases; nucleotides outside the gene matches: 10. Germline V gives CDR1 MNHEY, CDR2 SVGAGI. CDR3 length: 15 residues. CDR3 sequence (DNA): TGTGCCAGCAGCCCCCGGACAGGGTATTTCTATGGCTACACCTTC. This sequence encodes CASSPRTGYFYGYTF.

This clone was counted once. V usage is TRBV7-9 and J usage is TRBJ2-3; TRBD1 agrees at 7 bases. CDR1 and CDR2 (germline): SEHNR, FQNEAQ (reference sequence). This CDR3 contains 14 residues. J was trimmed by 5 bases and V by 4 bases; bases with no gene match: 6. The DNA for the CDR3 is TGTGCCAGCAGCTCCGGGACAGTTAGAGATACGCAGTATTTT. Its translation is CASSSGTVRDTQYF.

In nucleotides, the CDR3 is TGTGCCAGCAGTTTTTCGGACAGGGTGGGAAAACTGTTTTTT. Protein: CASSFSDRVGKLFF. The J gene is TRBJ1-4, the V gene TRBV28; 8 bases map to TRBD1. The CDR3 is made up of 14 amino acids. Germline CDR1 is MDHEN and CDR2 is SYDVKM. V gave up 3 bases and J gave up 10 bases; unmatched junction bases: 7. Filled out from reference TRBV28 and TRBJ1-4, the complete variable domain reads DVKVTQSSRYLVKRTGEKVFLECVQDMDHENMFWYRQDPGLGLRLIYFSYDVKMKEKGDIPEGYSVSREKKERFSLILESASTNQTSMYLCASSFSDRVGKLFFGSGTQLSVL.

This clone was recorded only once. V and J are TRBV10-2 and TRBJ2-5, with D perhaps TRBD1 (6 bases). From germline, CDR1 is WSHSY and CDR2 SAAADI. V was shortened by 3 bases and J by 4 bases, with 9 bases between the two germline ends. The CDR3 length is 13 residues. The CDR3 nucleotides read TGCGCCAGCAGTGAACAGGGACGAGAGACCCAGTACTTC. It specifies CASSEQGRETQYF.

This chain connects TRBV4-2 to TRBJ2-1; TRBD2 matches at 10 bases. Germline trimming cut 6 bases from V and 6 bases from J; bases unmatched to any gene: 11. The CDR3 is 16 amino acids. CDR1 is LGHNA and CDR2 is YNFKEQ in the germline V gene. The CDR3 DNA sequence: TGTGCCAGCAGGCGGACTGAAGCGGGAGGGCCCAATGAGCAGTTCTTC. Its translation: CASRRTEAGGPNEQFF.

V gene TRBV11-2 combines with J gene TRBJ1-2; 9 bases map to TRBD1. Germline CDR1 SGHAT, CDR2 FQNNGV. The CDR3 sequence is 18 residues long. V lost 2 bases, J lost 5 bases, and 15 bases stayed unmatched. The CDR3 loop reads CASSLFQDRGFGIYGYTF. The CDR3, as DNA: TGTGCCAGCAGCTTATTTCAGGACAGGGGCTTTGGGATATATGGCTACACCTTC.